These 12 T cell receptor beta chains share one sample of origin, sequenced in a study of technical replicates of blood from a handful of donors (TCRdb year 2017). The library came from the immunoSEQ multiplex PCR assay. This is the immuneACCESS table as TCRdb keeps it, with only in-frame sequences that have V and J called. A part of the clones is gone; compared with another copy, unresolved V genes explain less than half, and the rest is unexplained. The sample records over 50,000 clones, more than 85% of which are singletons. The ten largest account for 3.5% to 5.5% of the sample. Sequences were obtained from PBMCs. The receptors stem from a human donor in good health. Some clones in this sample may be carry-over from other donors' samples.

This chain uses TRBV7-3 with TRBJ2-2, with 7 nucleotides matching TRBD2. J was trimmed by 4 bases and V by 2 bases; bases with no gene match: 7. This CDR3 spans 16 amino acids. Germline values: CDR1 SGHTA, CDR2 FQGTGA. CDR3 DNA sequence: TGTGCCAGCAGCTTAGCCGGGACTACCATCACCGGGGAGCTGTTTTTT. Translation: CASSLAGTTITGELFF.

This sequence joins TRBV9 and TRBJ1-1; TRBD1 aligns across 8 bases. Losses at the gene ends were 3 bases for V and 3 bases for J; bases not matched to a gene: 7. Per the germline V gene, CDR1 is SGDLS and CDR2 is YYNGEE. The CDR3 totals 15 residues. The CDR3 DNA sequence: TGTGCCAGCAGCGACCGACAGGGGATAGACACTGAAGCTTTCTTT. Translating it yields CASSDRQGIDTEAFF.

The chain carries TRBV2 and TRBJ1-2; D gene unclear. The CDR3 consists of 13 residues. Germline V gene data show CDR1 as SNHLY and CDR2 as FYNNEI. V lost 3 bases to trimming and J lost 8 bases, with 13 bases between them. The CDR3 DNA is TGTGCCAGCAGTGATTCGGCGGCGGGGGGCTACACCTTC. Residues: CASSDSAAGGYTF. Together with reference TRBV2 and TRBJ1-2, the CDR3 gives the full variable domain: EPEVTQTPSHQVTQMGQEVILRCVPISNHLYFYWYRQILGQKVEFLVSFYNNEISEKSEIFDDQFSVERPDGSNFTLKIRSTKLEDSAMYFCASSDSAAGGYTFGSGTRLTVV.

This chain uses TRBV11-1 with TRBJ2-5; perhaps TRBD2 as D (6 bases). The CDR3 is made up of 16 amino acids. Trimming took 2 bases from V and 6 from J, leaving 19 bases between them. CDR1 and CDR2 from the germline V gene are SGHAT and FQDESV (reference sequence). DNA for the CDR3: TGTGCCAGCAGCTTATCGATAGGAGGGGAAAAAAAGACCCAGTACTTC. It codes for CASSLSIGGEKKTQYF. Full variable domain (rest looked up from reference TRBV11-1 and TRBJ2-5): EAEVAQSPRYKITEKSQAVAFWCDPISGHATLYWYRQILGQGPELLVQFQDESVVDDSQLPKDRFSAERLKGVDSTLKIQPAELGDSAMYLCASSLSIGGEKKTQYFGPGTRLLVL.

CDR3 nucleotide sequence: TGTGCCAGTAGTATGGAGCTCTCCTACAATGAGCAGTTCTTC. Residues: CASSMELSYNEQFF. The chain uses TRBV19 and TRBJ2-1; D not resolved. This CDR3 contains 14 residues. Per germline, CDR1 LNHDA and CDR2 SQIVND (reference sequence). Deletions cut 3 bases from V and 0 bases from J, with 6 bases between.

J is TRBJ2-7 and V is TRBV6-5, with TRBD1 as a possible D gene (6 bases). V lost 2 bases, J lost 2 bases, and 10 bases lay in between. Germline V gives CDR1 MNHEY, CDR2 SVGAGI. The CDR3 runs to 14 residues. CDR3 DNA sequence: TGTGCCAGCAGTTACAAGGCAGGGGCCTACGAGCAGTACTTC. As protein: CASSYKAGAYEQYF.

The chain combines TRBV12-5 with TRBJ2-3, with 8 nucleotides matching TRBD1. This CDR3 has 17 amino acids. The germline V gene encodes CDR1 LGHNT and CDR2 FRNRAP. Losses at the gene ends were 3 bases for V and 2 bases for J; bases not matched to a gene: 10. In nucleotides, the CDR3 is TGTGCTAGTGGTTTCTCCCCCACAGGGGGGTTCACAGATACGCAGTATTTT. It is translated as CASGFSPTGGFTDTQYF.

The chain recombines TRBV2 with TRBJ2-3; D might be TRBD2 (5 bases). Trimming shortened V by 1 base and J by 4 bases, and 21 bases separated the two germline ends. The CDR3 totals 18 residues. CDR1 and CDR2 (germline): SNHLY, FYNNEI. CDR3 residues: CASSEDFTGFGVADTQYF. For the CDR3, the DNA is TGTGCCAGCAGTGAAGATTTTACGGGGTTCGGTGTGGCAGATACGCAGTATTTT.

This clone was found a few times. The chain combines TRBV6-5 with TRBJ1-1; no definite D call. Germline CDR1 and CDR2: MNHEY and SVGAGI. The CDR3 is 14 residues long. V was clipped by 2 bases and J by 2 bases, with 9 bases between them. In nucleotides, the CDR3 is TGTGCCAGCAGTTACCTGGGCAGAAACACTGAAGCTTTCTTT. Its translation: CASSYLGRNTEAFF.

The chain recombines TRBV19 with TRBJ1-5; TRBD1 matches 7 bases. Germline values: CDR1 LNHDA, CDR2 SQIVND (reference sequence). Unmatched junction bases numbered 3, after V lost 1 base and J lost 6 bases. This CDR3 has 14 residues. CDR3 nucleotide sequence: TGTGCCAGTAGTATAGGTCAGGGGGTTCAGCCCCAGCATTTT. The encoded protein is CASSIGQGVQPQHF.

This rearrangement joins TRBV7-2 to TRBJ1-6, with D unresolved. The CDR3 is made up of 12 amino acids. V was clipped by 0 bases and J by 14 bases, with 8 bases between them. The V gene's germline CDR1 is SGHTA and CDR2 FQGNSA. Here the CDR3 DNA reads TGTGCCAGCAGCTTAGCGGGAGGAACCCTCCACTTT. Translated, it gives CASSLAGGTLHF.

The chain carries TRBV4-1 and TRBJ2-4; 12 bases fit TRBD2. Losses at the gene ends were 3 bases for V and 1 base for J; bases not matched to a gene: 13. CDR1 MGHRA and CDR2 YSYEKL come from the germline V gene. The CDR3 length is 20 residues. The CDR3: CASSHRLAGEYLQAKNIQYF. As DNA, the CDR3 is TGCGCCAGCAGCCATCGACTAGCGGGAGAGTATTTGCAGGCCAAAAACATTCAGTACTTC.